This T cell receptor (beta chain) was obtained from a study of Ad26.COV2.S vaccination and SARS-CoV-2 variants. Across the study: Administration of Ad26.COV2.S was intramuscular, either once or twice 56 days apart.

V trimming: 5 bases; J trimming: 4 bases; junction bases outside the gene matches: 7. CDR3 length: 15 residues. Germline V gene lookup returns CDR1 SEHNR and CDR2 FQNEAQ (reference sequence). Treatment: 15 to 20 received Ad26.COV2.S at low or high dose, single or two shots; about 5 received placebo; per-sample allocation not given. Material that was analyzed had been drawn on day 63 after the first vaccine or placebo injection. The method was immunoSEQ multiplex PCR; TCRdb's version includes in-frame clones alone and lacks a portion of them. Of around 300,000 clones listed, less than 90% are singletons. This clone was recorded at least ten times. Its antigen is unidentified. Study-level findings and limits: Breadth of non-spike TCRs did not differ between vaccinees and placebo recipients. Total responses of T cells may have been underestimated by the analyses of TCR breadth and depth.

The chain recombines TRBV7-9 with TRBJ1-5, with 8 bases fitting TRBD1. The sample consisted of peripheral blood, taken in a trial of Ad26.COV2.S vaccine versus placebo. The receptor comes from a person aged 18-65 years who received the Ad26.COV2.S COVID-19 vaccine or a placebo. This chain's CDR3 is CASSETGGFNQPQHF. The CDR3 coding sequence is TGTGCCAGCAGCGAAACAGGGGGTTTTAATCAGCCCCAGCATTTT.